The 20 T cell receptor beta chains below all came from one sample that was sequenced in a study of blood T cells in healthy people across ages. A sample-barcoded 5' primer and a J-beta primer mix were used in a second PCR of roughly 7 to 11 cycles. TCRdb reanalysed the 5' RACE reads using MiXCR and keeps one entry per CDR3 protein. The sample lists 2 million or so distinct CDR3 sequences, roughly 49% occurring once. Sequences were obtained from blood. The receptors were gathered from a woman between 40 and 55 years old in good health.

This sequence joins TRBV20-1 and TRBJ2-4; D unclear. The germline V and J ends were trimmed by 6 bases and 5 bases, with 11 bases remaining between them. Germline CDR1 is DFQATT and CDR2 is SNEGSKA (reference sequence). The CDR3 spans 12 residues. In DNA, the CDR3 is TGCAGTGCCCCAATCGTCCAAAACATTCAGTACTTC. It encodes CSAPIVQNIQYF.

The V gene is TRBV4-3, the J gene TRBJ2-1; TRBD2 is a possible D gene (6 bases). The CDR3 spans 16 residues. CDR1 and CDR2 (germline): LGHNA, YSLEER. Trimming removed 2 bases at V and 7 bases at J, with 18 bases between. CDR3 sequence (DNA): TGCGCCAGCAGCCAACTTTACCCAAACGGAGGGAATGAGCAGTTCTTC. It yields the protein CASSQLYPNGGNEQFF.

J is TRBJ2-7 and V is TRBV6-1; D may be TRBD1 (5 bases). CDR3 length: 13 amino acids. The germline V and J ends were trimmed by 5 bases and 2 bases, with 10 bases remaining between them. CDR1 is MNHNS, CDR2 SASEGT, per germline. The CDR3 is CASSTTATYEQYF. The CDR3 coding sequence is TGTGCCAGCAGTACGACAGCAACCTACGAGCAGTACTTC.

This clonotype was recorded once. The junction differs from germline at one of its ends, possibly a read error. The chain uses TRBV7-2 and TRBJ2-3; TRBD2 might be the D (6 bases). The CDR3 covers 16 residues. Germline-derived CDR1 and CDR2 are SGHTA and FQGNSA. The CDR3 region has the DNA TGTGCCAGCAGCCCCCTTGCGGGGACTCCTTTCGATATGCAGTATTTT. Its translation: CASSPLAGTPFDMQYF. Based on the CDR3 plus reference TRBV7-2 and TRBJ2-3, the full variable domain is GAGVSQSPSNKVTEKGKDVELRCDPISGHTALYWYRQSLGQGLEFLIYFQGNSAPDKSGLPSDRFSAERTGGSVSTLTIQRTQQEDSAVYLCASSPLAGTPFDMQYFGPGTRLTVL.

This clonotype appeared a few times. The chain uses TRBV20-1 and TRBJ1-2; the D gene is possibly TRBD1 (5 bases). CDR1 is DFQATT and CDR2 is SNEGSKA in the germline V gene (reference sequence). Trimming cost V 0 bases and J 8 bases, with 16 bases left between them. This CDR3 is built from 14 residues. CDR3 protein: CSARDRTRVDGYTF. CDR3 DNA: TGCAGTGCTAGAGATCGAACCAGGGTGGACGGCTACACCTTC.

CDR3 residues: CASSFVSGGGGEQFF. CDR3 bases: TGTGCCAGCAGCTTTGTTAGCGGGGGTGGCGGTGAGCAGTTCTTC. The V gene is TRBV5-6, the J gene TRBJ2-1; TRBD2 agrees at 9 bases. Germline CDR1 SGHDT, CDR2 YYEEEE. This CDR3 has 15 residues. With 2 bases clipped from V and 9 bases from J, the junction kept 9 bases outside the gene matches.

This chain connects TRBV5-6 to TRBJ1-5; no reliable D call. Trimming removed 0 bases at V and 4 bases at J, with 11 bases between. Germline CDR1 is SGHDT and CDR2 is YYEEEE. The CDR3 contains 15 residues. CDR3 residues: CASSLGGSWNQPQHF. CDR3 in DNA: TGTGCCAGCAGCTTGGGCGGGTCCTGGAATCAGCCCCAGCATTTT.

The rearrangement links TRBV24-1 to TRBJ2-3; TRBD2 matches at 7 bases. After removal of 1 base from V and 1 base from J, the junction contained 4 bases not matched to a gene. Germline loops: CDR1 KGHDR, CDR2 SFDVKD. The CDR3 has 16 amino acids. CDR3 amino acids: CATSDFQRGGTDTQYF. Here the CDR3 DNA reads TGTGCCACCAGTGATTTCCAGCGGGGCGGCACAGATACGCAGTATTTT.

The rearrangement uses TRBV15 and TRBJ2-1; D unresolved. The CDR3 has 13 residues. V was clipped by 2 bases and J by 5 bases, with 7 bases between them. Per germline, CDR1 LNHNV and CDR2 YYDKDF (reference sequence). The CDR3 reads CATSRQLNNEQFF. The CDR3 coding sequence is TGTGCCACCAGCAGACAATTGAACAATGAGCAGTTCTTC.

V and J are TRBV3-1 and TRBJ2-3; 9 bases align to TRBD2. Germline lookup yields CDR1 LGHDT and CDR2 YNNKEL (reference sequence). The CDR3 is 16 residues long. With 4 bases clipped from V and 6 bases from J, the junction kept 11 bases outside the gene matches. The CDR3 loop is CASSLSSGGPQDTQYF. CDR3 coding DNA: TGTGCCAGCAGCCTCTCAAGCGGGGGGCCCCAGGATACGCAGTATTTT.

The V and J genes are TRBV24-1 and TRBJ1-2; no clear D. V lost 7 bases to trimming and J lost 4 bases, with 9 bases between them. CDR3 length: 12 residues. Germline V gene data show CDR1 as KGHDR and CDR2 as SFDVKD. CDR3 in DNA: TGTGCCACCAGCGGAGCGGGCTATGGCTACACCTTC. It is translated as CATSGAGYGYTF.

V is TRBV18 and J is TRBJ2-7; a possible D gene is TRBD2 (5 bases). The CDR3 loop spans 14 amino acids. V lost 0 bases and J lost 7, with 13 bases in between. In germline, CDR1 is KGHSH, CDR2 LQKENI. Written as DNA, the CDR3 is TGTGCCAGCTCACCACCTTACGGGGATGGAGAGCAGTACTTC. Its protein is CASSPPYGDGEQYF.

V gene TRBV5-6 combines with J gene TRBJ2-5, with D possibly TRBD1 on 5 matching bases. There are 16 residues in the CDR3. Between the trimmed V and J ends, which lost 4 bases and 1 base, there was a span of 17 bases. The germline CDR1 and CDR2 sequences are SGHDT and YYEEEE. CDR3 bases: TGTGCCAGCAGCGTAGGACACGAGCAGATCCAAGAGACCCAGTACTTC. This translates into CASSVGHEQIQETQYF.

V usage is TRBV14 and J usage is TRBJ2-5; no clear D. TRBJ2-7 explains the end of the DNA better; the J call may be wrong. Germline values: CDR1 SGHDN, CDR2 FVKESK. The CDR3 contains 13 residues. The CDR3 DNA sequence: TGTGCCAGCAGCCAAGATAACAGTGCCGAGCAGTACTTC. Its protein product is CASSQDNSAEQYF.

The chain couples TRBV7-9 to TRBJ1-2; tentatively, D is TRBD1 (6 bases). From germline, CDR1 is SEHNR and CDR2 FQNEAQ (reference sequence). V was shortened by 4 bases and J by 4 bases, with 10 bases between the two germline ends. The CDR3 has 13 residues. The DNA of the CDR3 is TGTGCCAGCAGCTCCAGGGGCCGCTATGGCTACACCTTC. Its protein is CASSSRGRYGYTF.

The V call is TRBV7-9, the J call TRBJ2-1; unclear D gene. The CDR3 runs to 15 residues. V was trimmed by 4 bases and J by 0 bases, leaving 10 bases between them. Looked up from germline, CDR1 is SEHNR and CDR2 is FQNEAQ (reference sequence). CDR3 sequence reads: CASSSDPSSYNEQFF. The DNA of the CDR3 is TGTGCCAGCAGCTCGGACCCAAGCTCCTACAATGAGCAGTTCTTC.

As to this clonotype: Germline and junction disagree at one end, which may indicate a read error. The chain combines TRBV28 with TRBJ2-5, with D perhaps matching TRBD1 or TRBD2 (6 bases each). The CDR3 is 15 amino acids. Germline CDR1 reads MDHEN; CDR2 reads SYDVKM. DNA for the CDR3: TGTACCAGCAGTTTATCCCGGAGGGGGCAAGAGACCCAGTACTTC. It is translated as CTSSLSRRGQETQYF.

The rearrangement links TRBV7-2 to TRBJ2-7; 10 positions match TRBD2. In germline, CDR1 is SGHTA, CDR2 FQGNSA. Unmatched junction bases numbered 16, after V lost 4 bases and J lost 7 bases. This CDR3 is built from 17 residues. DNA of the CDR3: TGTGCCAGCAGCTCCCGGGGGCCAGCGGGGGGGCTCAATGAGCAGTACTTC. Translation: CASSSRGPAGGLNEQYF.

A few counts support this clonotype. This sequence joins TRBV12-3 or TRBV12-4 and TRBJ1-5, with D possibly matching TRBD1 (5 bases). This CDR3 has 20 amino acids. The V and J ends lost 3 bases and 0 bases respectively, with 24 bases between them. The CDR3 here is CASSFFYGGRRICSNQPQHF. CDR3 bases: TGTGCCAGCAGTTTCTTTTATGGGGGGAGGAGGATATGTAGCAATCAGCCCCAGCATTTT.

This chain joins TRBV27 and TRBJ2-5; TRBD1 is a possible D gene (5 bases). This CDR3 contains 14 residues. Trimming cost V 6 bases and J 0 bases, with 11 bases left between them. Germline V lookup: CDR1 MNHEY, CDR2 SMNVEV (reference sequence). The CDR3 region has the DNA TGTGCCAGCAGGGGGCTGAGGTACCAAGAGACCCAGTACTTC. Protein sequence: CASRGLRYQETQYF.